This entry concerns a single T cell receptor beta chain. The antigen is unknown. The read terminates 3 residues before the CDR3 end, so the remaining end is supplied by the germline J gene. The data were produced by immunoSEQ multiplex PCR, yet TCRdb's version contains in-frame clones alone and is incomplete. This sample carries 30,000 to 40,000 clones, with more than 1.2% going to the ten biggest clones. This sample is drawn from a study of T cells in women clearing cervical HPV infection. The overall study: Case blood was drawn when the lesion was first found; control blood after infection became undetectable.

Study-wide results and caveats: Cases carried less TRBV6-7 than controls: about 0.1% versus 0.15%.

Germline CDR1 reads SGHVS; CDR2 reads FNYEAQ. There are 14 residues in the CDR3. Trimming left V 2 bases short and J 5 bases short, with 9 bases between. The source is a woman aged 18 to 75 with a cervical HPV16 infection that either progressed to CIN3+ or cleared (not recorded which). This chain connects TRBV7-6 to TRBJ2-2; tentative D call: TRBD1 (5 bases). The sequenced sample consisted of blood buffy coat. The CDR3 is CASSLTRGTGELFF. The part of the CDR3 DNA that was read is TGTGCCAGCAGCTTAACAAGGGGTACCGGGGAG.